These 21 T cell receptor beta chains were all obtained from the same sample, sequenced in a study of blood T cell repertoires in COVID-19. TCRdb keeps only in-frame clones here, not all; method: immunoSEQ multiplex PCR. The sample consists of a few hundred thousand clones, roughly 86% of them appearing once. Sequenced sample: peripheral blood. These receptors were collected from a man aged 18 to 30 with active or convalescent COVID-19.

CDR3 nucleotides: TGTGCCAGCAGTTCCCGGGGAGGACGCCTCTCCTACGAGCAGTACTTC. The encoded protein is CASSSRGGRLSYEQYF. The J gene is TRBJ2-7, the V gene TRBV2; the D gene is possibly TRBD2 (6 bases). V lost 5 bases, J lost 0 bases, and 17 bases lay in between. CDR1 SNHLY and CDR2 FYNNEI come from the germline V gene. CDR3 length equals 16 residues.

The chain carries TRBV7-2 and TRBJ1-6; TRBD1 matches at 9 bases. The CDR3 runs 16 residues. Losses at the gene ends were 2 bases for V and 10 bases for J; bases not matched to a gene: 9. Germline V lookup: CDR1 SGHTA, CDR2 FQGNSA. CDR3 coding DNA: TGTGCCAGCAGCTTAAGACCCGGACAGGGGCTCTCACCCCTCCACTTT. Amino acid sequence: CASSLRPGQGLSPLHF. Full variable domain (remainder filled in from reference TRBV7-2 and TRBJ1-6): GAGVSQSPSNKVTEKGKDVELRCDPISGHTALYWYRQSLGQGLEFLIYFQGNSAPDKSGLPSDRFSAERTGGSVSTLTIQRTQQEDSAVYLCASSLRPGQGLSPLHFGNGTRLTVT.

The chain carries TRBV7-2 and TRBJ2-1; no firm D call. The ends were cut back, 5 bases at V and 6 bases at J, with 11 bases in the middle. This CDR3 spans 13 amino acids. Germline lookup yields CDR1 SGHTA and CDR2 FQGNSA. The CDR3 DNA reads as TGTGCCAGCAGCCCCCCACTGGTCAATGAGCAGTTCTTC. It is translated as CASSPPLVNEQFF.

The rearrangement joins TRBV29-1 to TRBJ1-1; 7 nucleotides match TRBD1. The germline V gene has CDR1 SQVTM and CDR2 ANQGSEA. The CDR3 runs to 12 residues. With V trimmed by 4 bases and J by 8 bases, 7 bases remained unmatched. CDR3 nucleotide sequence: TGCAGCGTTGTGGGGGACAGCTTAGAAGCTTTCTTT. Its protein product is CSVVGDSLEAFF.

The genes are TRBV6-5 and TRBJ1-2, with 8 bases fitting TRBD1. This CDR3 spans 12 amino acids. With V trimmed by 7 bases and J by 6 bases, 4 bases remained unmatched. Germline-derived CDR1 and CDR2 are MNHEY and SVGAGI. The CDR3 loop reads CASTRTGNGYTF. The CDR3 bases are TGTGCCAGCACCCGGACAGGGAATGGCTACACCTTC.

The CDR3 reads CASSRLAGGAGTGELFF. CDR3 in DNA: TGTGCCAGCAGCCGACTTGCAGGGGGCGCTGGGACCGGGGAGCTGTTTTTT. The chain employs TRBV7-3 and TRBJ2-2; 8 positions agree with TRBD1. The CDR3 contains 17 residues. The junction had 13 bases not matched to a gene; V was cut back by 5 bases and J by 5 bases. Germline CDR1 and CDR2: SGHTA and FQGTGA.

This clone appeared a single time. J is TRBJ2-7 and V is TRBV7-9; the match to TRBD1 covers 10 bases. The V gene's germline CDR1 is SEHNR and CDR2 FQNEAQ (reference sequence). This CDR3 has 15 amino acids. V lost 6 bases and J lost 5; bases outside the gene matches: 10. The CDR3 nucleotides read TGTGCCAGCAGTTACGGACAGGGGGATGGTAACGAGCAGTACTTC. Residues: CASSYGQGDGNEQYF. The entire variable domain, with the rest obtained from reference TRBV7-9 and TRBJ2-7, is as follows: DTGVSQNPRHKITKRGQNVTFRCDPISEHNRLYWYRQTLGQGPEFLTYFQNEAQLEKSRLLSDRFSAERPKGSFSTLEIQRTEQGDSAMYLCASSYGQGDGNEQYFGPGTRLTVT.

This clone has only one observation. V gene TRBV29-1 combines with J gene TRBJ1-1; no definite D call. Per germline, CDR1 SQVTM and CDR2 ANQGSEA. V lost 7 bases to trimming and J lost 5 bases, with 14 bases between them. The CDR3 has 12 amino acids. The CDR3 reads CSAEIPGTEAFF. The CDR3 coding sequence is TGCAGCGCAGAGATTCCTGGTACTGAAGCTTTCTTT. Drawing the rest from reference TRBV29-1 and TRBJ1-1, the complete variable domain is SAVISQKPSRDICQRGTSLTIQCQVDSQVTMMFWYRQQPGQSLTLIATANQGSEATYESGFVIDKFPISRPNLTFSTLTVSNMSPEDSSIYLCSAEIPGTEAFFGQGTRLTVV.

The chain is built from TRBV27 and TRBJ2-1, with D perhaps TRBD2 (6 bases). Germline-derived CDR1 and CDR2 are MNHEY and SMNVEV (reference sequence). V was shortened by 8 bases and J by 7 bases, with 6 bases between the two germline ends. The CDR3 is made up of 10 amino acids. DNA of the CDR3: TGTGCCAGCGGGGGGAATGAGCAGTTCTTC. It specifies CASGGNEQFF.

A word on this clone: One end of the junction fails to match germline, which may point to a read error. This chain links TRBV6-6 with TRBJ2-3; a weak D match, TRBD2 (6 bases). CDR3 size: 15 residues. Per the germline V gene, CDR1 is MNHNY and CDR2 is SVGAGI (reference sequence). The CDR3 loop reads CAISVTASGTDTQYF. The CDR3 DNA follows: TGTGCCATCAGTGTAACAGCTAGCGGCACAGATACGCAGTATTTT.

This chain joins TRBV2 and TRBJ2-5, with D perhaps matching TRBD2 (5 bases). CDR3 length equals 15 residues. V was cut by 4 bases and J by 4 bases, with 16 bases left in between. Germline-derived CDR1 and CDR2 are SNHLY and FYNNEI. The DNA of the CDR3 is TGTGCCAGCAGTGCGCAGGCGGGCCTAGCAGAGACCCAGTACTTC. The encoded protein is CASSAQAGLAETQYF.

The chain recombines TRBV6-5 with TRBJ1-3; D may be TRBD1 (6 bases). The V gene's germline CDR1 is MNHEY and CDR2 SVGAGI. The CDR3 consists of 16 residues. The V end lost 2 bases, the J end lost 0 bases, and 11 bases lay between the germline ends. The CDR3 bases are TGTGCCAGCAGTTACGGGGGCCCGAGCTCTGGAAACACCATATATTTT. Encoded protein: CASSYGGPSSGNTIYF.

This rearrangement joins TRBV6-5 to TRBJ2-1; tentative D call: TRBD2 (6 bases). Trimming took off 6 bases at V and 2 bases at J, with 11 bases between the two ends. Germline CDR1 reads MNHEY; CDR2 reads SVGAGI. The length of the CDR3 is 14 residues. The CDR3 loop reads CASRSGFAYNEQFF. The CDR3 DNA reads TGTGCCAGCAGAAGCGGGTTTGCCTACAATGAGCAGTTCTTC.

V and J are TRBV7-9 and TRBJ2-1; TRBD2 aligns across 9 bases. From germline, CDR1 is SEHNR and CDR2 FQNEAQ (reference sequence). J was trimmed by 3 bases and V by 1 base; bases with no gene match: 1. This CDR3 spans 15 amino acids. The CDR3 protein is CASSLGTSVYNEQFF. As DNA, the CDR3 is TGTGCCAGCAGCTTAGGGACTAGCGTCTACAATGAGCAGTTCTTC. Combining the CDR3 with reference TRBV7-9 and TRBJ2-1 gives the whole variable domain DTGVSQNPRHKITKRGQNVTFRCDPISEHNRLYWYRQTLGQGPEFLTYFQNEAQLEKSRLLSDRFSAERPKGSFSTLEIQRTEQGDSAMYLCASSLGTSVYNEQFFGPGTRLTVL.

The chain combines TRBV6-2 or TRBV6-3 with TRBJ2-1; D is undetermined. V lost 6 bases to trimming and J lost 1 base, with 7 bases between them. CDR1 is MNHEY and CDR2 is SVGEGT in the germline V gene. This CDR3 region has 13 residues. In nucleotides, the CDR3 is TGTGCCAGCAGCAAGGAGTCCTACAATGAGCAGTTCTTC. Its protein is CASSKESYNEQFF.

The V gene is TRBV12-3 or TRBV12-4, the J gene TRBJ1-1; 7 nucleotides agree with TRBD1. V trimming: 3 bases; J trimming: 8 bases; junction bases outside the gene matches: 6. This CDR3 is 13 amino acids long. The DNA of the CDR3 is TGTGCCAGCAGTTTTAGCCGGGACAGAGAAGCTTTCTTT. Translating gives CASSFSRDREAFF.

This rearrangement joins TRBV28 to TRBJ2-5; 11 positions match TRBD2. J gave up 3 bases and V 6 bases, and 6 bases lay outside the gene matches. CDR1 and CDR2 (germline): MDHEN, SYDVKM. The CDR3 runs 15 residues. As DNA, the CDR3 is TGTGCCAGCAGGCCATGGGGACTAGCGGAAGAGACCCAGTACTTC. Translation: CASRPWGLAEETQYF.

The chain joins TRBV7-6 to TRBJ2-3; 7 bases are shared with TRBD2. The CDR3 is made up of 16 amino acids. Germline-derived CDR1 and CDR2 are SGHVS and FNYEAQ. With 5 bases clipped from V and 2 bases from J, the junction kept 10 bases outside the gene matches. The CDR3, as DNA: TGTGCCAGCAGCACAGGACTAGGGACCCCCACAGATACGCAGTATTTT. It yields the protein CASSTGLGTPTDTQYF.

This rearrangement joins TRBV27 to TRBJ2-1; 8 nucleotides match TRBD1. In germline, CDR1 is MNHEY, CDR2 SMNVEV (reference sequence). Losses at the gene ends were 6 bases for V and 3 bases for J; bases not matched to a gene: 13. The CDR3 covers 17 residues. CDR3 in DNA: TGTGCCAGCAGCCAACGCTCCCAGGGGGCAAGCTACAATGAGCAGTTCTTC. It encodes CASSQRSQGASYNEQFF.

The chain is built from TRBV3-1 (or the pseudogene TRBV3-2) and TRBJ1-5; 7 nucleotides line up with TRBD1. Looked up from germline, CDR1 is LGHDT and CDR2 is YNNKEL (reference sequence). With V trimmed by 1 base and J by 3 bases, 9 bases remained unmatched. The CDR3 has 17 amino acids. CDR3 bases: TGTGCCAGCAGCCAAGGACCCGGGACAGCCTACAATCAGCCCCAGCATTTT. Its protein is CASSQGPGTAYNQPQHF.

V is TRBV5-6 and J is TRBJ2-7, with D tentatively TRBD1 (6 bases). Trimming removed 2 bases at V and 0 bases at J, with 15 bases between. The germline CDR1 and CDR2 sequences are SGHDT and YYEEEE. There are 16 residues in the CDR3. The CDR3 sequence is CASSFGDTGFSYEQYF. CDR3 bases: TGTGCCAGCAGCTTCGGGGATACAGGGTTCTCCTACGAGCAGTACTTC. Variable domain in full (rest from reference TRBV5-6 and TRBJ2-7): DAGVTQSPTHLIKTRGQQVTLRCSPKSGHDTVSWYQQALGQGPQFIFQYYEEEERQRGNFPDRFSGHQFPNYSSELNVNALLLGDSALYLCASSFGDTGFSYEQYFGPGTRLTVT.